This record looks at one TCR beta chain sequence and its context. No antigen is known for it. The CDR3 extends over 14 amino acids. Germline V gives CDR1 MNHEY, CDR2 SMNVEV (reference sequence). Trimming left V 5 bases short and J 4 bases short, with 14 bases between. The data were taken from a study of T cell responses to AZD1222 COVID-19 vaccine. General study points: Every sample of the repertoires postdated the peak T cell response. Baseline antibody screening turned up just a handful of seropositive AZD1222 recipients.

The assay was immunoSEQ multiplex PCR, and TCRdb's table has in-frame clones only and misses some. The table lists under 200,000 clones, around 88% of them singletons. Second doses that came at about 4 or about 12 weeks were put together. V usage is TRBV27 and J usage is TRBJ2-5, with D possibly matching TRBD1 (6 bases). The TCR originated in an adult who received the AZD1222 COVID-19 vaccine. The material sequenced was peripheral blood, taken 28 days after the second AZD1222 dose. The CDR3 spells CASSHGQTAETQYF. CDR3 in DNA: TGTGCCAGCAGTCATGGACAGACAGCAGAGACCCAGTACTTC.